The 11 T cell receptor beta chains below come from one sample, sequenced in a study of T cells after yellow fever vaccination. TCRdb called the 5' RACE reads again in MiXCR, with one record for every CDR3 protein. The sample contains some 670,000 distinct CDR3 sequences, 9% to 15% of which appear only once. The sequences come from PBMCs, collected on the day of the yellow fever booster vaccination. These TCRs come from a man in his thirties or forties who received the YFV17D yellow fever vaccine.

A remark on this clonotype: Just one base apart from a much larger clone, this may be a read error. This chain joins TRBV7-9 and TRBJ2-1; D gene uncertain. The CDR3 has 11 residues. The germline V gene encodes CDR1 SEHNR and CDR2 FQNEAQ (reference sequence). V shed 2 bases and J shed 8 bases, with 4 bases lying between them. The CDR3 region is CASSLLYEQFF. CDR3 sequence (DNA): TGTGCCAGCAGCTTATTATATGAGCAGTTCTTC.

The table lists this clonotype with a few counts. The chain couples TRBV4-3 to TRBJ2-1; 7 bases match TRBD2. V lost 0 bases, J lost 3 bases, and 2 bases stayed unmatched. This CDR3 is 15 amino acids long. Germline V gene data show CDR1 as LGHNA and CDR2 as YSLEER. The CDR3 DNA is TGCGCCAGCAGCCAAGATTGGACTAGCTACAATGAGCAGTTCTTC. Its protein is CASSQDWTSYNEQFF.

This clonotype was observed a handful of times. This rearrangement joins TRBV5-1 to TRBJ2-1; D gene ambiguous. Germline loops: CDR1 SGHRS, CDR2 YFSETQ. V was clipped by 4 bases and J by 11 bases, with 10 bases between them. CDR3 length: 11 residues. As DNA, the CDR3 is TGCGCCAGCAGCGAACGATGGAAGCAGTTCTTC. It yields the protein CASSERWKQFF.

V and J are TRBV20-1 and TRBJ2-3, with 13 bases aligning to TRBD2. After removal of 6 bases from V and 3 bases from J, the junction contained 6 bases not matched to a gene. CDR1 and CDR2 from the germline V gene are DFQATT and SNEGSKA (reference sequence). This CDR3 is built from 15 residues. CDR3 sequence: CSAETSGRRTDTQYF. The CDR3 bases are TGCAGTGCAGAGACTAGCGGGAGGAGGACAGATACGCAGTATTTT.

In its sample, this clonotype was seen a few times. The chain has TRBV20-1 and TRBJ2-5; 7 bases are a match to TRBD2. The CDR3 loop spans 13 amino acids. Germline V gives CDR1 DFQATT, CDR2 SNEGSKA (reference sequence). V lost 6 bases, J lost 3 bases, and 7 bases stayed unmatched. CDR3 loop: CSALLAEKETQYF. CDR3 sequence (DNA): TGCAGTGCCCTTCTAGCGGAAAAAGAGACCCAGTACTTC.

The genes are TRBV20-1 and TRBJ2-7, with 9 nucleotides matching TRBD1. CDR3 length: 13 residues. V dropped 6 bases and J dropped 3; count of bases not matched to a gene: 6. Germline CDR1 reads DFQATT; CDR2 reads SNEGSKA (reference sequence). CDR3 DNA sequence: TGCAGTGCCCTTCCGGGACAGGGCTACGAGCAGTACTTC. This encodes CSALPGQGYEQYF.

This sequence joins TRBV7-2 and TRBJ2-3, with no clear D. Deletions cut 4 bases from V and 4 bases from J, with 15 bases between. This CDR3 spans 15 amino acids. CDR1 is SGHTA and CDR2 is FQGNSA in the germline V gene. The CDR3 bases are TGTGCCAGCAGCTCACGCTCCGAGAGACCAGATACGCAGTATTTT. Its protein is CASSSRSERPDTQYF.

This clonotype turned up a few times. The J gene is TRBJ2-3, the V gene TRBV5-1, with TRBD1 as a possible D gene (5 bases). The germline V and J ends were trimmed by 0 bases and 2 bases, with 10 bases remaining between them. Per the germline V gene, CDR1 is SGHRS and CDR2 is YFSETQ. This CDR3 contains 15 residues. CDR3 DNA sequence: TGCGCCAGCAGCTTGGGGGGCACCACCACAGATACGCAGTATTTT. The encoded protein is CASSLGGTTTDTQYF.

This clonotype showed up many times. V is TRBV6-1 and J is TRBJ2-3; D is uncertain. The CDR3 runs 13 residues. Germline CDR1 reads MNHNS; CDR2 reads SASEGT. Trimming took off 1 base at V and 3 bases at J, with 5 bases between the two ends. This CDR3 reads CASSEVVTDTQYF. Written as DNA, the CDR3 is TGTGCCAGCAGTGAAGTGGTTACAGATACGCAGTATTTT.

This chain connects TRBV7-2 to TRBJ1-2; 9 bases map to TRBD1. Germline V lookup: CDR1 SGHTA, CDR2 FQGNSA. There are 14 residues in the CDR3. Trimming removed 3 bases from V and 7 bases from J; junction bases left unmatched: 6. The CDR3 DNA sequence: TGTGCCAGCAGCTTGGGACAGGGAGGTAGTGGCTACACCTTC. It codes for CASSLGQGGSGYTF.

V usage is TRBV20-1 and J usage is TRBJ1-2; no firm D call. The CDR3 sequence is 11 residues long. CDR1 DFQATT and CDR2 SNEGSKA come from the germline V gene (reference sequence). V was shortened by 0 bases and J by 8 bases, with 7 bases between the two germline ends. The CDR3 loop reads CSARDDAGYTF. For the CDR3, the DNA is TGCAGTGCTAGAGATGATGCGGGCTACACCTTC.